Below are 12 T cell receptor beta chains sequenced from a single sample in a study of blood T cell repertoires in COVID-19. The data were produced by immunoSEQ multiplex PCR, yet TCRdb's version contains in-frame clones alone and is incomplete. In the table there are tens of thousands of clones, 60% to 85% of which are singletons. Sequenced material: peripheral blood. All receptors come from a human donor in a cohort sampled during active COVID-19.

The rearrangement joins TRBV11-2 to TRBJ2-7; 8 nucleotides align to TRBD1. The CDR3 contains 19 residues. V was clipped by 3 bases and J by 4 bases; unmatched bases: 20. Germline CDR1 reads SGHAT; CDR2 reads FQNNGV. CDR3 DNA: TGTGCCAGCAGCTTCCTTCGAGGGACAGGCTATCCTCTAGGGTACGAGCAGTACTTC. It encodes CASSFLRGTGYPLGYEQYF.

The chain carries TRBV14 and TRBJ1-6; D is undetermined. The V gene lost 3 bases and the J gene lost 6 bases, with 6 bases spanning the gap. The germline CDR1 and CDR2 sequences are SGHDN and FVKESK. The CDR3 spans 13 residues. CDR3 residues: CASSQLVNSPLHF. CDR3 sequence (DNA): TGTGCCAGCAGCCAGCTAGTTAATTCACCCCTCCACTTT.

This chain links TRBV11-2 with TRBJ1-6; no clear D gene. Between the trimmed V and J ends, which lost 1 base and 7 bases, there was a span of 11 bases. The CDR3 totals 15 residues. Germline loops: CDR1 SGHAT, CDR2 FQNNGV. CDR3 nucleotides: TGTGCCAGCAGCTTAGTTCGGACGGGGAATTCACCCCTCCACTTT. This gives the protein CASSLVRTGNSPLHF.

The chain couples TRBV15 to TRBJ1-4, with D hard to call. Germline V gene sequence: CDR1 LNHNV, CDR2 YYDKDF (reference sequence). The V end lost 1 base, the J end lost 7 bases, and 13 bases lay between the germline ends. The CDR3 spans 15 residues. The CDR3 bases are TGTGCCACCAGCAGAGGGGAGGTAACTCCTGAAAAACTGTTTTTT. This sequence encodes CATSRGEVTPEKLFF.

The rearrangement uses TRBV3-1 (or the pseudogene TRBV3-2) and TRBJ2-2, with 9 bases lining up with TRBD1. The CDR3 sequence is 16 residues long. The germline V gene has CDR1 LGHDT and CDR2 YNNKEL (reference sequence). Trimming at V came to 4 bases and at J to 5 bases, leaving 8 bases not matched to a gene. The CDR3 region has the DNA TGTGCCAGCAGCCCTAGGACAGGGGATATGACCGGGGAGCTGTTTTTT. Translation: CASSPRTGDMTGELFF.

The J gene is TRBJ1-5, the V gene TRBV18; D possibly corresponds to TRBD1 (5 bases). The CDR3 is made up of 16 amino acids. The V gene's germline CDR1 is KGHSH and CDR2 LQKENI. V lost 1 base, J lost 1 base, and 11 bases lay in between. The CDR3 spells CASSPQGSVSNQPQHF. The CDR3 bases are TGTGCCAGCTCACCACAGGGGTCGGTAAGCAATCAGCCCCAGCATTTT. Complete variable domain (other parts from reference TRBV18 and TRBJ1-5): NAGVMQNPRHLVRRRGQEARLRCSPMKGHSHVYWYRQLPEEGLKFMVYLQKENIIDESGMPKERFSAEFPKEGPSILRIQQVVRGDSAAYFCASSPQGSVSNQPQHFGDGTRLSIL.

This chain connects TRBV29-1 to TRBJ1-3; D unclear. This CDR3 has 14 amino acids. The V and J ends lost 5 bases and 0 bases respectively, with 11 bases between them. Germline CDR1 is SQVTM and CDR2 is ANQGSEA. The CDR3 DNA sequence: TGCAGCGTTCGACGCAGGCACTCTGGAAACACCATATATTTT. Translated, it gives CSVRRRHSGNTIYF.

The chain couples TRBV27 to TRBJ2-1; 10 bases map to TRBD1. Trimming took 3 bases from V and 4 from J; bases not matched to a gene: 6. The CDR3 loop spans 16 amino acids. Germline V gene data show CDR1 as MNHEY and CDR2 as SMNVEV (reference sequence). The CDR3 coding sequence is TGTGCCAGCAGTTTGTCCGGGACAGGGGAGTACAATGAGCAGTTCTTC. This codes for CASSLSGTGEYNEQFF.

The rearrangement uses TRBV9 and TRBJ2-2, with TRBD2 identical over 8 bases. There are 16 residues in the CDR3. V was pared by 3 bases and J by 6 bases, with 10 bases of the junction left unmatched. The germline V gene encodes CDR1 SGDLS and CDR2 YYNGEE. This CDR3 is CASSGSGTRDPGELFF. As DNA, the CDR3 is TGTGCCAGCAGCGGATCCGGGACTAGGGATCCCGGGGAGCTGTTTTTT.

CDR3 sequence (DNA): TGTGCCAGCAGCTTAGCCGGAGATGCGGCAGGGGGAGAGACCCAGTACTTC. Translated: CASSLAGDAAGGETQYF. This chain joins TRBV7-6 and TRBJ2-5, with 7 nucleotides matching TRBD1. Germline assignment: CDR1 SGHVS and CDR2 FNYEAQ. With 0 bases clipped from V and 4 bases from J, the junction kept 11 bases outside the gene matches. This CDR3 contains 17 residues.

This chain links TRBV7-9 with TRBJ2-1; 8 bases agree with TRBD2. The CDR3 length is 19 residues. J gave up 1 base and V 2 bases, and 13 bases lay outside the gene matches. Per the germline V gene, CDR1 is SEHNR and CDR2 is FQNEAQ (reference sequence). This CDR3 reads CASSLHYLFSGASYNEQFF. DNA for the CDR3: TGTGCCAGCAGCTTACACTACCTCTTTAGCGGGGCGTCCTACAATGAGCAGTTCTTC.

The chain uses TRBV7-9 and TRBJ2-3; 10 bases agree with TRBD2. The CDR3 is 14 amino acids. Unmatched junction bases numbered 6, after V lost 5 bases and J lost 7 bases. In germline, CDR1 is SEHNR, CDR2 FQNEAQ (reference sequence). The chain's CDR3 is CASSLRLAGNTQYF. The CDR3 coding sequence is TGTGCCAGCAGCCTACGACTAGCGGGTAATACGCAGTATTTT.